The clone carrying this T cell receptor beta chain was found a few times. Its cognate antigen is unknown. V was clipped by 0 bases and J by 1 base, with 4 bases between them. The CDR3 length is 13 residues. Germline assignment: CDR1 DFQATT and CDR2 SNEGSKA (reference sequence). The entry originates in a study of T-cell memory formation after mild COVID-19. Whole-study results and caveats: Most CD4+ clones that shrank were in CM and EM, while CD8+ ones turned up in EMRA. Clones shrinking from day 15 to 85 showed even CD4/CD8 mixes; later expanders tilted CD4+. Detection of some responders pre-infection suggested pre-existing cross-reactive memory T cells participated.

Barcoded TCR alpha and TCR beta cDNA libraries with UMIs came from 5'RACE using constant-segment primers. TCRdb called the 5' RACE reads again in MiXCR, with one record for every CDR3 protein. Among roughly 350,000 distinct CDR3 sequences listed, 25% to 30% were seen once. Sequenced: PBMCs or a T cell subset sorted from them (not recorded which). This TCR was sampled from an adult woman who had mild COVID-19 (a few samples of this study predate the infection). Cell type and time point are not known. The chain recombines TRBV20-1 with TRBJ1-3; no clear D gene. The CDR3 nucleotides read TGCAGTGCTAGAGATCCATCTGGAAACACCATATATTTT. Translating gives CSARDPSGNTIYF.